The 25 T cell receptor beta chains below come from one sample, sequenced in a study of siplizumab effects on memory and regulatory T cells. Profiling relied on immunoSEQ multiplex PCR, and the TCRdb table lists in-frame clones only, not all of them. Altogether about 91,000 clones are present, more than 95% being singletons, with the ten largest covering 0.025% to 0.035%. The sample comprised naive CD4+ T cells sorted from blood. The source is a human donor in good health.

The chain links TRBV7-3 to TRBJ2-3, with 8 bases identical to TRBD2. This CDR3 has 17 amino acids. Germline trimming cut 2 bases from V and 3 bases from J; bases unmatched to any gene: 10. Germline loops: CDR1 SGHTA, CDR2 FQGTGA. The CDR3 DNA follows: TGTGCCAGCAGCTTAGCCTCGGGGGGGCCAAGTACAGATACGCAGTATTTT. Translated, it gives CASSLASGGPSTDTQYF. Full variable domain (missing parts from reference TRBV7-3 and TRBJ2-3): GAGVSQTPSNKVTEKGKYVELRCDPISGHTALYWYRQSLGQGPEFLIYFQGTGAADDSGLPNDRFFAVRPEGSVSTLKIQRTERGDSAVYLCASSLASGGPSTDTQYFGPGTRLTVL.

This chain joins TRBV11-2 and TRBJ1-2; maybe TRBD1 (6 bases). The CDR3 spans 15 residues. Trimming stripped 0 bases from V and 4 bases from J, with 12 bases between. Germline V gene sequence: CDR1 SGHAT, CDR2 FQNNGV. CDR3 loop: CASSLEGGMSYGYTF. In nucleotides, the CDR3 is TGTGCCAGCAGCTTAGAAGGGGGTATGAGCTATGGCTACACCTTC.

The rearrangement joins TRBV7-9 to TRBJ2-7; D is unresolved. V was trimmed by 2 bases and J by 3 bases, leaving 8 bases between them. The CDR3 sequence is 13 residues long. CDR1 and CDR2 (germline): SEHNR, FQNEAQ (reference sequence). Here the CDR3 DNA reads TGTGCCAGCAGCTTAACCTCTAGCTACGAGCAGTACTTC. Its translation is CASSLTSSYEQYF.

The chain is built from TRBV5-1 and TRBJ2-3; D remains ambiguous. Germline V lookup: CDR1 SGHRS, CDR2 YFSETQ. This CDR3 comprises 15 residues. Trimming shortened V by 1 base and J by 1 base, and 10 bases separated the two germline ends. CDR3 in amino acids: CASSLIGRGTDTQYF. As DNA, the CDR3 is TGCGCCAGCAGCTTGATCGGCAGAGGCACAGATACGCAGTATTTT.

This chain uses TRBV14 with TRBJ1-6; D may be TRBD1 (5 bases). The CDR3 contains 12 residues. The germline CDR1 and CDR2 sequences are SGHDN and FVKESK. The germline V and J ends were trimmed by 4 bases and 13 bases, with 11 bases remaining between them. CDR3 in amino acids: CASSPDGGPLHF. The CDR3 nucleotides read TGTGCCAGCAGCCCCGATGGGGGTCCCCTCCACTTT.

This chain connects TRBV2 to TRBJ2-6; D is uncertain. The CDR3 totals 14 residues. Germline values: CDR1 SNHLY, CDR2 FYNNEI. V was cut by 5 bases and J by 2 bases, with 7 bases left in between. The CDR3: CASSPGPGANVLTF. Here the CDR3 DNA reads TGTGCCAGCAGTCCGGGTCCTGGGGCCAACGTCCTGACTTTC.

This clone was recorded only once. CDR3 residues: CSVVDRAKNIQYF. CDR3 coding DNA: TGCAGCGTAGTCGACAGGGCCAAAAACATTCAGTACTTC. This chain joins TRBV29-1 and TRBJ2-4; possible D gene TRBD1, 6 bases. Germline V gene sequence: CDR1 SQVTM, CDR2 ANQGSEA. This CDR3 comprises 13 residues. V shed 6 bases and J shed 1 base, with 10 bases lying between them.

The V call is TRBV12-5, the J call TRBJ2-1; D remains ambiguous. V shed 9 bases and J shed 1 base, with 13 bases lying between them. The CDR3 runs to 14 residues. Per germline, CDR1 LGHNT and CDR2 FRNRAP. CDR3 sequence: CASRQESSYNEQFF. CDR3 in DNA: TGTGCTAGCCGCCAGGAGTCATCCTACAATGAGCAGTTCTTC.

V gene TRBV7-2 combines with J gene TRBJ1-1; 7 bases line up with TRBD1. Unmatched junction bases numbered 3, after V lost 1 base and J lost 1 base. The length of the CDR3 is 15 residues. CDR1 is SGHTA and CDR2 is FQGNSA in the germline V gene. The CDR3 DNA reads TGTGCCAGCAGCTTAGAGGGGACAGCGAACACTGAAGCTTTCTTT. Translated, it gives CASSLEGTANTEAFF.

This clone showed up just once. The chain carries TRBV10-2 and TRBJ2-7; D remains unclear. Germline V gene sequence: CDR1 WSHSY, CDR2 SAAADI. The CDR3 is 12 residues long. The V end lost 6 bases, the J end lost 7 bases, and 13 bases lay between the germline ends. The CDR3: CASSHGWFEQYF. The CDR3 DNA reads TGCGCCAGCAGCCACGGGTGGTTTGAGCAGTACTTC.

The V and J genes are TRBV19 and TRBJ1-3; TRBD1 aligns across 8 bases. V was clipped by 3 bases and J by 0 bases; unmatched bases: 7. From germline, CDR1 is LNHDA and CDR2 SQIVND (reference sequence). CDR3 length: 17 amino acids. CDR3 region: CASSIYGTGSSGNTIYF. CDR3 bases: TGTGCCAGTAGTATTTATGGGACAGGCAGCTCTGGAAACACCATATATTTT.

The chain has TRBV19 and TRBJ2-6; no clear D gene. The CDR3 contains 15 residues. Trimming removed 1 base from V and 0 bases from J, with 4 bases in between. Germline V gene lookup returns CDR1 LNHDA and CDR2 SQIVND (reference sequence). Here the CDR3 DNA reads TGTGCCAGTAGTATAGGGACCTCTGGGGCCAACGTCCTGACTTTC. This codes for CASSIGTSGANVLTF.

The rearrangement joins TRBV15 to TRBJ2-1; tentative D call: TRBD2 (6 bases). Germline V lookup: CDR1 LNHNV, CDR2 YYDKDF (reference sequence). This CDR3 comprises 15 residues. Trimming took 0 bases from V and 9 from J, leaving 15 bases between them. This chain's CDR3 is CATSRDSRELGEQFF. CDR3 DNA: TGTGCCACCAGCAGAGATTCCCGGGAGTTGGGTGAGCAGTTCTTC. Full variable domain (missing parts from reference TRBV15 and TRBJ2-1): DAMVIQNPRYQVTQFGKPVTLSCSQTLNHNVMYWYQQKSSQAPKLLFHYYDKDFNNEADTPDNFQSRRPNTSFCFLDIRSPGLGDTAMYLCATSRDSRELGEQFFGPGTRLTVL.

This chain joins TRBV5-6 and TRBJ2-3; D unclear. There are 13 residues in the CDR3. The V end was cut by 2 bases, the J end by 8 bases, with 12 bases between. From germline, CDR1 is SGHDT and CDR2 YYEEEE. CDR3 sequence (DNA): TGTGCCAGCAGCTTATTAGGCCCTGGTACGCAGTATTTT. It codes for CASSLLGPGTQYF.

The gene calls are TRBV7-6 and TRBJ2-7; 13 bases align to TRBD2. The trim removed 1 base at V and 7 bases at J, leaving 4 bases unmatched. From germline, CDR1 is SGHVS and CDR2 FNYEAQ. This CDR3 has 15 residues. The CDR3 DNA is TGTGCCAGCAGCTTAGTGAGACTAGCGGGGGGTGAGCAGTACTTC. As protein: CASSLVRLAGGEQYF.

The V and J genes are TRBV30 and TRBJ1-2; tentatively, D is TRBD1 (5 bases). V lost 7 bases to trimming and J lost 4 bases, with 10 bases between them. Germline V CDR1 and CDR2: GTSNPN, SVGIG (reference sequence). The CDR3 is 11 amino acids. The CDR3 DNA follows: TGTGCCTCAGACAGTCCCTATGGCTACACCTTC. Residues: CASDSPYGYTF.

This rearrangement joins TRBV10-3 to TRBJ2-3, with TRBD2 matching 14 bases. The V gene's germline CDR1 is ENHRY and CDR2 SYGVKD. V gave up 4 bases and J gave up 4 bases; unmatched junction bases: 4. The CDR3 is 16 amino acids. This CDR3 reads CAISGLAGGRADTQYF. CDR3 nucleotide sequence: TGTGCCATCAGTGGACTAGCGGGGGGGCGTGCAGATACGCAGTATTTT.

Only one count was recorded for this clone. The chain is built from TRBV21-1 and TRBJ2-7; no DNA check was done on the table's D call, TRBD1. TRBV21-1 is assigned pseudogene status. This CDR3 is 16 amino acids long. Here the CDR3 reads CASSKEKMAGTYEQYF. The CDR3 nucleotides read TGTGCCAGCAGCAAAGAGAAGATGGCAGGGACCTACGAGCAGTACTTC.

The J gene is TRBJ2-5, the V gene TRBV19; D unclear. CDR3 length equals 14 residues. Trimming took 6 bases from V and 1 from J, leaving 12 bases between them. Germline V gene data show CDR1 as LNHDA and CDR2 as SQIVND (reference sequence). CDR3 DNA: TGTGCCAGTAGCACCGCGGAGATCCAAGAGACCCAGTACTTC. It codes for CASSTAEIQETQYF.

The chain couples TRBV10-3 to TRBJ1-4, with a weak D call TRBD1 (5 bases). The CDR3 sequence is 15 residues long. Trimming took 6 bases from V and 8 from J, leaving 19 bases between them. The germline V gene encodes CDR1 ENHRY and CDR2 SYGVKD. CDR3 region: CAISLTGQGGEKLFF. In DNA form, the CDR3 reads TGTGCCATCAGCCTGACTGGGCAGGGAGGGGAAAAACTGTTTTTT.

This clone was detected once. This rearrangement joins TRBV4-1 to TRBJ1-6; D uncertain. V gave up 5 bases and J gave up 4 bases, with 15 bases separating them. Per the germline V gene, CDR1 is MGHRA and CDR2 is YSYEKL. This CDR3 region has 16 residues. The CDR3 sequence is CASSTPSRRYNSPLHF. In DNA form, the CDR3 reads TGCGCCAGCAGCACCCCCAGCAGGAGATATAATTCACCCCTCCACTTT.

The chain joins TRBV9 to TRBJ1-2; unclear D gene. V was trimmed by 1 base and J by 3 bases, leaving 7 bases between them. The CDR3 contains 13 residues. Germline CDR1 and CDR2: SGDLS and YYNGEE. CDR3 region: CASSVSEHYGYTF. Here the CDR3 DNA reads TGTGCCAGCAGCGTATCAGAGCACTATGGCTACACCTTC.

The genes are TRBV19 and TRBJ2-5; TRBD1 matches at 8 bases. Trimming took 6 bases from V and 1 from J; bases not matched to a gene: 1. This CDR3 has 13 residues. Germline V gene sequence: CDR1 LNHDA, CDR2 SQIVND (reference sequence). The CDR3 DNA follows: TGTGCCAGTAGGGGACAGGCCCAAGAGACCCAGTACTTC. Translation gives CASRGQAQETQYF.

This chain joins TRBV5-1 and TRBJ1-2, with TRBD1 matching over 8 bases. This CDR3 spans 13 amino acids. Germline-derived CDR1 and CDR2 are SGHRS and YFSETQ. J was trimmed by 7 bases and V by 0 bases; bases with no gene match: 2. This CDR3 reads CASSLGQGFGYTF. The CDR3 DNA is TGCGCCAGCAGCTTGGGACAGGGGTTTGGCTACACCTTC.

The chain couples TRBV11-2 to TRBJ2-5; no clear D gene. The CDR3 is 15 residues long. Germline CDR1 and CDR2: SGHAT and FQNNGV. The ends were cut back, 2 bases at V and 5 bases at J, with 15 bases in the middle. The CDR3 DNA reads TGTGCCAGCAGCTTAACCCGGACCGTCCGGGAGACCCAGTACTTC. It is translated as CASSLTRTVRETQYF.